Presented here are 21 T cell receptor beta chains from one specimen sequenced in a study of control samples from healthy donors and cancer patients. Assay used: immunoSEQ multiplex PCR; TCRdb lists only in-frame clones, some missing. The sample lists about 76,000 clones; about nine tenths were seen once. The sample was PBMCs. Receptors originate from a woman between 45 and 65 years old with colorectal cancer.

The V call is TRBV6-5, the J call TRBJ1-5; the match to TRBD1 covers 7 bases. Germline-derived CDR1 and CDR2 are MNHEY and SVGAGI. This CDR3 has 15 amino acids. J gave up 2 bases and V 8 bases, and 9 bases lay outside the gene matches. The CDR3 region is CASVRGLVGNQPQHF. For the CDR3, the DNA is TGTGCCAGCGTTAGGGGGCTAGTCGGCAATCAGCCCCAGCATTTT.

V usage is TRBV28 and J usage is TRBJ1-2, with a possible D match to TRBD1 (5 bases). The CDR3 is made up of 12 amino acids. Trimming took off 8 bases at V and 2 bases at J, with 9 bases between the two ends. Germline CDR1 reads MDHEN; CDR2 reads SYDVKM. Here the CDR3 reads CASEQENYGYTF. CDR3 nucleotide sequence: TGTGCCAGCGAACAGGAGAACTATGGCTACACCTTC.

The rearrangement joins TRBV28 to TRBJ2-5; D ambiguous. The V end was cut by 5 bases, the J end by 7 bases, with 11 bases between. The germline CDR1 and CDR2 sequences are MDHEN and SYDVKM. The CDR3 extends over 12 amino acids. The CDR3 bases are TGTGCCAGCAGTCCCGGGCTCTGGACCCAGTACTTC. It specifies CASSPGLWTQYF.

The rearrangement links TRBV28 to TRBJ1-3; D not certain. The CDR3 has 14 residues. The germline V gene has CDR1 MDHEN and CDR2 SYDVKM. Trimming pared 4 bases from V and 0 bases from J, leaving 7 bases between. CDR3 coding DNA: TGTGCCAGCAGTTGGGTTCGCTCTGGAAACACCATATATTTT. Encoded protein: CASSWVRSGNTIYF.

The chain joins TRBV15 to TRBJ2-3; D perhaps matches TRBD1 (6 bases). The V and J ends lost 5 bases and 0 bases respectively, with 15 bases between them. This CDR3 is 16 amino acids long. Germline V CDR1 and CDR2: LNHNV, YYDKDF (reference sequence). The CDR3 here is CATSGRQVTSTDTQYF. The CDR3 DNA reads TGTGCCACCAGCGGTCGACAGGTCACTAGCACAGATACGCAGTATTTT.

The chain recombines TRBV7-2 with TRBJ1-6; the D is unclear. V lost 5 bases, J lost 7 bases, and 24 bases lay in between. The CDR3 contains 18 residues. Per the germline V gene, CDR1 is SGHTA and CDR2 is FQGNSA. This CDR3 is CASSVRGLSRKRNSPLHF. The CDR3 DNA sequence: TGTGCCAGCAGCGTAAGAGGTTTGAGCCGGAAAAGGAATTCACCCCTCCACTTT.

This chain connects TRBV5-1 to TRBJ1-3; TRBD1 matches 11 bases. The CDR3 contains 16 residues. Germline loops: CDR1 SGHRS, CDR2 YFSETQ. With V trimmed by 4 bases and J by 4 bases, 7 bases remained unmatched. CDR3 nucleotides: TGCGCCAGCAGCGAGAGGACAGGGGGCGCAGGAAACACCATATATTTT. This sequence encodes CASSERTGGAGNTIYF.

This chain links TRBV19 with TRBJ2-5, with D possibly being TRBD1 (5 bases). V lost 6 bases, J lost 4 bases, and 9 bases lay in between. Per the germline V gene, CDR1 is LNHDA and CDR2 is SQIVND (reference sequence). This CDR3 contains 12 residues. CDR3 in DNA: TGTGCCAGTAGCAGGGTCGGAGAGACCCAGTACTTC. It yields the protein CASSRVGETQYF. Full variable domain (outside the CDR3, taken from reference TRBV19 and TRBJ2-5): DGGITQSPKYLFRKEGQNVTLSCEQNLNHDAMYWYRQDPGQGLRLIYYSQIVNDFQKGDIAEGYSVSREKKESFPLTVTSAQKNPTAFYLCASSRVGETQYFGPGTRLLVL.

V gene TRBV28 combines with J gene TRBJ1-5; TRBD1 agrees at 8 bases. J was trimmed by 0 bases and V by 2 bases; bases with no gene match: 9. The CDR3 contains 18 residues. Germline V gene data show CDR1 as MDHEN and CDR2 as SYDVKM. CDR3 DNA sequence: TGTGCCAGCAGTTTACCCGGGACAGGCGTCTATAGCAATCAGCCCCAGCATTTT. Protein product: CASSLPGTGVYSNQPQHF.

The rearrangement joins TRBV19 to TRBJ1-5; D is unresolved. This CDR3 is built from 16 residues. Germline CDR1 is LNHDA and CDR2 is SQIVND (reference sequence). Trimming left V 2 bases short and J 2 bases short, with 13 bases between. The CDR3 sequence: CASSIHPNRGNQPQHF. DNA of the CDR3: TGTGCCAGTAGTATACATCCAAACCGTGGCAATCAGCCCCAGCATTTT.

J is TRBJ1-1 and V is TRBV9; D is unclear. Germline CDR1 and CDR2: SGDLS and YYNGEE. Deletions cut 0 bases from V and 5 bases from J, with 14 bases between. The CDR3 covers 15 residues. The CDR3 sequence is CASSVEGMGGTEAFF. DNA for the CDR3: TGTGCCAGCAGCGTAGAAGGGATGGGAGGGACTGAAGCTTTCTTT.

The rearrangement uses TRBV5-1 and TRBJ1-1, with D possibly matching TRBD1 (6 bases). The V end was cut by 4 bases, the J end by 7 bases, with 11 bases between. Germline CDR1 is SGHRS and CDR2 is YFSETQ. This CDR3 comprises 12 residues. The CDR3 loop is CASSRRGNEAFF. For the CDR3, the DNA is TGCGCCAGCAGCCGCAGGGGAAATGAAGCTTTCTTT.

This chain uses TRBV6-1 with TRBJ2-2, with TRBD2 as a possible D gene (5 bases). Germline CDR1 MNHNS, CDR2 SASEGT. V dropped 4 bases and J dropped 0 bases, with 12 bases sitting between them. CDR3 length equals 16 residues. In DNA, the CDR3 is TGTGCCAGCAGTGGGGAGCGGTGGACGAACACCGGGGAGCTGTTTTTT. Protein product: CASSGERWTNTGELFF.

As regards this clone: At the DNA level, this CDR3 is encoded by other sequences in the same sample as well. This sequence joins TRBV12-3 or TRBV12-4 and TRBJ1-5; D ambiguous. The CDR3 contains 12 residues. Deletions cut 3 bases from V and 2 bases from J, with 2 bases between. In DNA form, the CDR3 reads TGTGCCAGCAGTTTCGGCAATCAGCCCCAGCATTTT. Translating gives CASSFGNQPQHF.

The V gene is TRBV24-1, the J gene TRBJ2-4, with D unresolved. Germline V gene lookup returns CDR1 KGHDR and CDR2 SFDVKD. V gave up 5 bases and J gave up 9 bases, with 16 bases separating them. The CDR3 contains 14 residues. The CDR3 here is CATSGNSDGGIQYF. As DNA, the CDR3 is TGTGCCACCAGTGGAAATTCGGATGGTGGCATTCAGTACTTC.

V usage is TRBV28 and J usage is TRBJ1-6; D remains ambiguous. Germline CDR1 is MDHEN and CDR2 is SYDVKM. The CDR3 runs to 14 residues. The ends were cut back, 2 bases at V and 4 bases at J, with 6 bases in the middle. CDR3 in amino acids: CASSLIGYNSPLHF. DNA of the CDR3: TGTGCCAGCAGTTTAATTGGTTATAATTCACCCCTCCACTTT.

V is TRBV5-1 and J is TRBJ1-1; 8 bases fit TRBD1. Germline V gives CDR1 SGHRS, CDR2 YFSETQ. The CDR3 covers 19 residues. With V trimmed by 4 bases and J by 0 bases, 17 bases remained unmatched. CDR3 DNA: TGCGCCAGCAGCCTAGTGCGGACAGGGAGGAGGAACGTGAACACTGAAGCTTTCTTT. The encoded protein is CASSLVRTGRRNVNTEAFF.

The chain combines TRBV19 with TRBJ1-2, with D possibly being TRBD1 (5 bases). V lost 7 bases and J lost 4, with 13 bases in between. The CDR3 totals 13 residues. In germline, CDR1 is LNHDA, CDR2 SQIVND (reference sequence). CDR3 nucleotide sequence: TGTGCCAGTAAGTCCAGGGACGTCTATGGCTACACCTTC. The encoded protein is CASKSRDVYGYTF. Combining the CDR3 with reference TRBV19 and TRBJ1-2 gives the whole variable domain DGGITQSPKYLFRKEGQNVTLSCEQNLNHDAMYWYRQDPGQGLRLIYYSQIVNDFQKGDIAEGYSVSREKKESFPLTVTSAQKNPTAFYLCASKSRDVYGYTFGSGTRLTVV.

The V call is TRBV18, the J call TRBJ2-2; D is possibly TRBD2 (6 bases). The CDR3 has 17 amino acids. CDR1 is KGHSH and CDR2 is LQKENI in the germline V gene. The V end was cut by 0 bases, the J end by 6 bases, with 17 bases between. The CDR3 is CASSPPAGLLIPGELFF. The CDR3 DNA reads TGTGCCAGCTCACCACCGGCGGGACTCTTAATCCCCGGGGAGCTGTTTTTT.

V is TRBV7-2 and J is TRBJ1-2, with unresolved D. The CDR3 consists of 14 residues. V lost 0 bases and J lost 4, with 9 bases in between. From germline, CDR1 is SGHTA and CDR2 FQGNSA. CDR3 residues: CASSLAVQSYGYTF. The CDR3 nucleotides read TGTGCCAGCAGCTTAGCTGTACAGTCCTATGGCTACACCTTC.

The chain couples TRBV15 to TRBJ1-2; 7 positions agree with TRBD1. Germline CDR1 and CDR2: LNHNV and YYDKDF (reference sequence). CDR3 size: 15 residues. V lost 3 bases to trimming and J lost 2 bases; unmatched junction nucleotides: 6. The CDR3 reads CATSSETGINYGYTF. CDR3 nucleotides: TGTGCCACCAGCAGCGAGACAGGGATCAACTATGGCTACACCTTC.